The next 8 T cell receptor beta chains were all read from a single sample in a study of T cell responses to AZD1222 COVID-19 vaccine. The repertoire was sequenced with immunoSEQ multiplex PCR; TCRdb's copy has only in-frame clones and lacks some. The sample consists of about 120,000 clones, approximately 85% of them appearing once. This specimen consisted of peripheral blood, obtained on day 0 of AZD1222 vaccination. The receptors derive from an adult in good health.

The chain combines TRBV7-9 with TRBJ2-5; D unclear. Trimming left V 5 bases short and J 7 bases short, with 11 bases between. Germline V gene sequence: CDR1 SEHNR, CDR2 FQNEAQ (reference sequence). The CDR3 sequence is 12 residues long. The chain's CDR3 is CASSPVVGTQYF. The CDR3 bases are TGTGCCAGCAGCCCAGTCGTGGGGACCCAGTACTTC.

The chain recombines TRBV27 with TRBJ2-3, with 12 positions matching TRBD2. With 5 bases clipped from V and 6 bases from J, the junction kept 9 bases outside the gene matches. CDR1 is MNHEY and CDR2 is SMNVEV in the germline V gene (reference sequence). The CDR3 has 16 amino acids. CDR3 DNA sequence: TGTGCCAGCAGTCCGTCCCTAGCGGGGGGGCGGGATACGCAGTATTTT. It is translated as CASSPSLAGGRDTQYF.

A remark on this clone: Different DNA sequences within this sample yield the same CDR3. The gene calls are TRBV5-1 and TRBJ2-2; tentative D call: TRBD1 (5 bases). V was clipped by 3 bases and J by 5 bases, with 11 bases between them. Per germline, CDR1 SGHRS and CDR2 YFSETQ. CDR3 length: 14 amino acids. CDR3 region: CASSSPGSTGELFF. The CDR3 DNA follows: TGCGCCAGCAGCTCACCAGGGTCTACCGGGGAGCTGTTTTTT.

The genes are TRBV9 and TRBJ1-1, with TRBD1 identical over 7 bases. The CDR3 has 14 residues. Trimming at V came to 5 bases and at J to 1 base, leaving 5 bases not matched to a gene. Germline CDR1 reads SGDLS; CDR2 reads YYNGEE. CDR3 DNA sequence: TGTGCCAGCAGGGCAAGGGGGCCGAACACTGAAGCTTTCTTT. Its translation: CASRARGPNTEAFF.

Only one count was recorded for this clone. CDR3 in amino acids: CASREQGAYEQYF. The CDR3 nucleotides are TGTGCCAGCAGGGAACAGGGGGCCTACGAGCAGTACTTC. The chain combines TRBV3-1 (or the pseudogene TRBV3-2) with TRBJ2-7; 8 bases line up with TRBD1. Losses at the gene ends were 6 bases for V and 2 bases for J; bases not matched to a gene: 3. CDR3 length: 13 residues. Germline V lookup: CDR1 LGHDT, CDR2 YNNKEL (reference sequence).

The rearrangement links TRBV7-9 to TRBJ1-5; perhaps TRBD1 as D (6 bases). The CDR3 has 15 amino acids. V lost 8 bases to trimming and J lost 3 bases, with 17 bases between them. The germline CDR1 and CDR2 sequences are SEHNR and FQNEAQ (reference sequence). CDR3 amino acids: CASARYRVYNQPQHF. The CDR3 region has the DNA TGTGCCAGCGCTAGGTACAGGGTGTACAATCAGCCCCAGCATTTT.

The rearrangement uses TRBV7-9 and TRBJ1-2; the D gene is possibly TRBD1 (5 bases). This CDR3 contains 14 residues. Between the trimmed V and J ends, which lost 1 base and 3 bases, there was a span of 9 bases. Germline V gene lookup returns CDR1 SEHNR and CDR2 FQNEAQ (reference sequence). CDR3 in DNA: TGTGCCAGCAGCTTAGGGGGGAACGACTATGGCTACACCTTC. Amino acid sequence: CASSLGGNDYGYTF.

This clone was seen more than once but under ten times. This chain connects TRBV6-1 to TRBJ1-2, with D uncertain. V was cut by 2 bases and J by 4 bases, with 5 bases left in between. CDR1 and CDR2 (germline): MNHNS, SASEGT. There are 12 residues in the CDR3. The CDR3 DNA reads TGTGCCAGCAGTGAATTCAGCTATGGCTACACCTTC. Residues: CASSEFSYGYTF.